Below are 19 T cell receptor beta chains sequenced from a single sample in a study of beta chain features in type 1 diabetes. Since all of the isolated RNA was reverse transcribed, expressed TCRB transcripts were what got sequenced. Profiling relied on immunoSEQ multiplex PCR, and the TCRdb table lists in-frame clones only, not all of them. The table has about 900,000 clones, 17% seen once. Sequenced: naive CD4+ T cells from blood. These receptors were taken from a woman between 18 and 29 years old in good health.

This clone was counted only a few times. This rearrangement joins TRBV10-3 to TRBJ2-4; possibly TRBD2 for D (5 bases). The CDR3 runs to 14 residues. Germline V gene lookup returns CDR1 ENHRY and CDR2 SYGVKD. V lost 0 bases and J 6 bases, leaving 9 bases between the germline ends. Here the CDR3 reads CAISESAGVNIQYF. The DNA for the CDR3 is TGTGCCATCAGTGAGTCAGCCGGGGTAAACATTCAGTACTTC.

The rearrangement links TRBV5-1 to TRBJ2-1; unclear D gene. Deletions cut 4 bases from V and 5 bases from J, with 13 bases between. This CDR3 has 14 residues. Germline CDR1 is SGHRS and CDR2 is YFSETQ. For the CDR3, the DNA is TGCGCCAGCAGCGACCTTCGGACCAACAATGAGCAGTTCTTC. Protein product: CASSDLRTNNEQFF.

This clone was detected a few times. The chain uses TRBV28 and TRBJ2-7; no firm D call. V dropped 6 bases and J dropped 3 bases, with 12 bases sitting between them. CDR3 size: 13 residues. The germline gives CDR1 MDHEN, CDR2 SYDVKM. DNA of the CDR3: TGTGCCAGCAGCATCGACGGATACTACGAGCAGTACTTC. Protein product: CASSIDGYYEQYF.

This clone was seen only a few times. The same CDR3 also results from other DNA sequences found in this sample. CDR3 nucleotides: TGCAGCGTTGAAGAAGAGACCCAGTACTTC. As protein: CSVEEETQYF. The chain links TRBV29-1 to TRBJ2-5; unclear D gene. The germline gives CDR1 SQVTM, CDR2 ANQGSEA. V was pared by 0 bases and J by 4 bases, with 0 bases between. There are 10 residues in the CDR3.

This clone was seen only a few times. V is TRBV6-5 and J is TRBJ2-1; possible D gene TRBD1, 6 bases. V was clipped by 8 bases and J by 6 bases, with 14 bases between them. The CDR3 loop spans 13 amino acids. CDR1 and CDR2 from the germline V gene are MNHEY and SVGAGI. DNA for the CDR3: TGTGCCAGCTCCAGGGGCTCTGGCAATGAGCAGTTCTTC. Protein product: CASSRGSGNEQFF.

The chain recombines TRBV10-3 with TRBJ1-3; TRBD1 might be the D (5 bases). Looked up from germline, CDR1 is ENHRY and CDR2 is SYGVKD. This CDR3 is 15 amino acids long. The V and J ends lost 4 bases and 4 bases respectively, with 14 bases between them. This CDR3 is CAISVTQGLGNTIYF. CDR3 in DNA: TGTGCCATCAGTGTTACCCAGGGTTTGGGAAACACCATATATTTT.

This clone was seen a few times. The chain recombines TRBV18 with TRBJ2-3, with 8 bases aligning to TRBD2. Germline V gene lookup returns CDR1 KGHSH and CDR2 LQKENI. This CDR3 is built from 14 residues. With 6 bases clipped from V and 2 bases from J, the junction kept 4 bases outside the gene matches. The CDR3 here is CASSKREFTDTQYF. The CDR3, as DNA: TGTGCCAGCTCCAAGCGGGAGTTCACAGATACGCAGTATTTT. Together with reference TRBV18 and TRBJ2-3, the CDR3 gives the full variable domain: NAGVMQNPRHLVRRRGQEARLRCSPMKGHSHVYWYRQLPEEGLKFMVYLQKENIIDESGMPKERFSAEFPKEGPSILRIQQVVRGDSAAYFCASSKREFTDTQYFGPGTRLTVL.

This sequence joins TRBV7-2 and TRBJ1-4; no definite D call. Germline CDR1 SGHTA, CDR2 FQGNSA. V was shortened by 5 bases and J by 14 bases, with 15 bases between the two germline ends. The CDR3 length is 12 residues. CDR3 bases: TGTGCCAGCAGCCGATTGACGGCTGAGCTGTTTTTT. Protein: CASSRLTAELFF.

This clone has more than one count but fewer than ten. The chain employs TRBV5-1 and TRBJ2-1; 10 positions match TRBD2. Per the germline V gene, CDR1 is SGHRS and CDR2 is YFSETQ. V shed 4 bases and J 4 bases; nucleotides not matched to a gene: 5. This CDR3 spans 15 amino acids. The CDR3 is CASSVGLAFYNEQFF. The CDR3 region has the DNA TGCGCCAGCAGCGTGGGACTAGCGTTTTACAATGAGCAGTTCTTC.

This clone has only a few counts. Written as DNA, the CDR3 is TGTGCCAGCAGCTTAATGGCGGCGAACACTGAAGCTTTCTTT. Translating it yields CASSLMAANTEAFF. The chain recombines TRBV7-8 with TRBJ1-1; D is undetermined. Trimming removed 2 bases at V and 1 base at J, with 8 bases between. Germline V CDR1 and CDR2: SGHVS, FQNEAQ. The CDR3 totals 14 residues.

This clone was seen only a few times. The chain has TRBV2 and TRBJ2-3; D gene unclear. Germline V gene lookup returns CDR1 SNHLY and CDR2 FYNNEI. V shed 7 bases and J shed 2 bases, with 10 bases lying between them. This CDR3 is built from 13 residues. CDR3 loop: CASKTQLTDTQYF. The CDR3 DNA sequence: TGTGCCAGCAAGACACAACTCACAGATACGCAGTATTTT.

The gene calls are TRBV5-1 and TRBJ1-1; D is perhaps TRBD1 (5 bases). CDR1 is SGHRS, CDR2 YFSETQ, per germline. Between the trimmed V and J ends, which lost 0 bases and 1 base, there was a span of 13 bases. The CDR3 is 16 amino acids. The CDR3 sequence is CASSLDPGGANTEAFF. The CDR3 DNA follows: TGCGCCAGCAGCTTGGATCCGGGGGGAGCGAACACTGAAGCTTTCTTT.

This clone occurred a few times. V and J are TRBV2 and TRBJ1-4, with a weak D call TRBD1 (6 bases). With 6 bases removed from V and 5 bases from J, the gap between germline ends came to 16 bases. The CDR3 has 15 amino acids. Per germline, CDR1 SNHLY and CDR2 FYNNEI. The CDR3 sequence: CASRGQFKLNEKLFF. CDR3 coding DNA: TGTGCCAGCAGAGGACAGTTTAAACTGAATGAAAAACTGTTTTTT.

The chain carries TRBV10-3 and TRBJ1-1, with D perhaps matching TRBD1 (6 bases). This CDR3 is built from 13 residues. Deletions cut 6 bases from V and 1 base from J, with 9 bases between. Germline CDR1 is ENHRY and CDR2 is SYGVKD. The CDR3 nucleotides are TGTGCCATCAGCGAGGGGGAGAACACTGAAGCTTTCTTT. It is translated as CAISEGENTEAFF.

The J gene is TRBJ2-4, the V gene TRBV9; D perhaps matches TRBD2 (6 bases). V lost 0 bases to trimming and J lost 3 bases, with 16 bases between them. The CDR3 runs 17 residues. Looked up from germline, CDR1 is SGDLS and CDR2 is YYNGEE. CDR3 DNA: TGTGCCAGCAGCGTAGACTACGGGAGAACGGGCAAAAACATTCAGTACTTC. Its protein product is CASSVDYGRTGKNIQYF.

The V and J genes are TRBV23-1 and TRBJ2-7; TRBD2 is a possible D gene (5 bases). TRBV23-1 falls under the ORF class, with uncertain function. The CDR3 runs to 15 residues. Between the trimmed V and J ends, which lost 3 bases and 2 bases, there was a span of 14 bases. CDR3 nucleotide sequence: TGCGCCAGCAGTCACAGAGTGGTGGGAGCCTACGAGCAGTACTTC. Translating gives CASSHRVVGAYEQYF.

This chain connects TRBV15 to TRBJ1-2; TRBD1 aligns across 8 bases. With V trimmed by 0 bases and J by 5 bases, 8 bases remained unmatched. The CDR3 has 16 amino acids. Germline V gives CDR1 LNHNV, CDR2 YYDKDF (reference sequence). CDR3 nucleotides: TGTGCCACCAGCAGAGACCGCTGGACAGGGAAGTATGGCTACACCTTC. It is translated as CATSRDRWTGKYGYTF. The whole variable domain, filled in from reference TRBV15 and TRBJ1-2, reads DAMVIQNPRYQVTQFGKPVTLSCSQTLNHNVMYWYQQKSSQAPKLLFHYYDKDFNNEADTPDNFQSRRPNTSFCFLDIRSPGLGDTAMYLCATSRDRWTGKYGYTFGSGTRLTVV.

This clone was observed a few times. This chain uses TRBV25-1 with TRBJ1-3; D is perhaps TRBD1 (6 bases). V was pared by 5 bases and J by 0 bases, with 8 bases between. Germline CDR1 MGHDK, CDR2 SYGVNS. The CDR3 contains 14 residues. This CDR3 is CASSRDISGNTIYF. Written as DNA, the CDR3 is TGTGCCAGCAGTAGGGACATCTCTGGAAACACCATATATTTT.

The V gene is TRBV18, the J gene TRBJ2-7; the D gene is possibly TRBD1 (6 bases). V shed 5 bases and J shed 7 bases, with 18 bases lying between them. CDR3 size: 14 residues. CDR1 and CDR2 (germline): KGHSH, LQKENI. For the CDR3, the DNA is TGTGCCAGCTCATCCACGCCAGGGGTTGGGGAGCAGTACTTC. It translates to CASSSTPGVGEQYF.